These T cell receptor beta chains were read from a single sample in a study of patients and donors after allogeneic stem cell transplantation. TCRdb recomputed calls from the RT-PCR reads with MiXCR, one row per CDR3 protein. The sample includes roughly 880,000 distinct CDR3 sequences, 15% to 20% of them seen just once. Sequencing used blood, either unsorted or a sorted T cell fraction (not recorded which). The receptors here all came from a human donor who was either an allogeneic HSCT recipient or a stem cell or donor lymphocyte infusion donor (not recorded which). It is not recorded whose cells these are; they may come from a transplant donor. The CDR3 runs from the conserved cysteine through the conserved F or W. Each record gives: clone size, V gene, D gene, J gene, CDR3 DNA, CDR3 protein. The D gene is left open where the match is weak. Clone size is not always given. Where it is, it says once, few, many or a class for expanded clones.

.,TRBV6-5,.,TRBJ1-6,TGTGCCAGCAGTTACTTGGGGGGGTCCTATAATTCACCCCTCCACTTT,CASSYLGGSYNSPLHF
few,TRBV4-2,.,TRBJ1-1,TGTGCCAGCAGCCGAGACAGGACCCCGTGGACTGAAGCTTTCTTT,CASSRDRTPWTEAFF
few,TRBV4-1,TRBD2,TRBJ2-7,TGCGCCAGCAGCCAACCATTTGCGAGCGGGAGATCCTACGAGCAGTACTTC,CASSQPFASGRSYEQYF
.,TRBV4-1,TRBD2,TRBJ2-2,TGCGCCAGCAGCCAAGATTGGGGGGGGACTAGGATGACCGGGGAGCTGTTTTTT,CASSQDWGGTRMTGELFF
few,TRBV19,TRBD1,TRBJ1-2,TGTGCCAGTAGTATAGAGGGGACAGACTATGGCTACACCTTC,CASSIEGTDYGYTF
.,TRBV15,.,TRBJ2-1,TGTGCCACCAGCGTCTCCTACAATGAGCAGTTCTTC,CATSVSYNEQFF
.,TRBV12-3/TRBV12-4,.,TRBJ2-7,TGTGCCAGCAGTTTTCTAGGGGAGGACGAGCAGTACTTC,CASSFLGEDEQYF
few,TRBV15,.,TRBJ1-2,TGTGCCACCAGCAGAGATCTGGAGGGTTATGGCTACACCTTC,CATSRDLEGYGYTF
.,TRBV18,.,TRBJ2-7,TGTGCCAGCTCAGTTCCGGGCTCCTACGAGCAGTACTTC,CASSVPGSYEQYF
.,TRBV5-1,TRBD2,TRBJ2-1,TGCGCCAGCATCCCCACCCCGGCTAGCGGGGCCACCTACAATGAGCAGTTCTTC,CASIPTPASGATYNEQFF
.,TRBV12-3/TRBV12-4,TRBD1,TRBJ2-2,TGTGCCAGCAGCCATACGGACAGGGGGAACACCGGGGAGCTGTTTTTT,CASSHTDRGNTGELFF
.,TRBV7-7,.,TRBJ1-3,TGTGCTAGCAGCCAGGGACGGTCAAACACCATATATTTT,CASSQGRSNTIYF